This passage covers 6 T cell receptor beta chains from one sample sequenced in a study of T-cell reconstitution after alpha-beta-depleted transplantation in children. Preparation of the TCRbeta library involved a method that used unique molecular identifiers. One entry per CDR3 protein results from TCRdb running MiXCR on the PCR reads. This repertoire shows roughly 610,000 distinct CDR3 sequences, about 10% found once; its top ten account for about 4.2%. This sample comprised PBMCs from the stem cell graft donor, obtained from the stem cell graft. The receptors were sampled from a human donor who donated a stem cell graft to a child with acute myeloid leukemia.

The CDR3 region has the DNA TGTGCCAGCAGTTATCTTGGGACAGGGGGTGCCGGGGAGCTGTTTTTT. Its protein is CASSYLGTGGAGELFF. The rearrangement joins TRBV6-5 to TRBJ2-2, with 11 bases fitting TRBD1. Losses at the gene ends were 3 bases for V and 6 bases for J; bases not matched to a gene: 6. The V gene's germline CDR1 is MNHEY and CDR2 SVGAGI. The CDR3 covers 16 residues.

This clonotype has at least ten counts. The gene calls are TRBV7-2 and TRBJ2-1; 10 positions match TRBD2. The CDR3 runs 14 residues. V gave up 5 bases and J gave up 5 bases; unmatched junction bases: 3. Germline-derived CDR1 and CDR2 are SGHTA and FQGNSA. CDR3 DNA: TGTGCCAGCAGCCCTAGCGGGAGCCACAATGAGCAGTTCTTC. This encodes CASSPSGSHNEQFF. Full variable domain (rest looked up from reference TRBV7-2 and TRBJ2-1): GAGVSQSPSNKVTEKGKDVELRCDPISGHTALYWYRQSLGQGLEFLIYFQGNSAPDKSGLPSDRFSAERTGGSVSTLTIQRTQQEDSAVYLCASSPSGSHNEQFFGPGTRLTVL.

This clonotype showed up just a few times. This chain uses TRBV20-1 with TRBJ2-3; TRBD1 agrees at 8 bases. The CDR3 consists of 15 residues. Per the germline V gene, CDR1 is DFQATT and CDR2 is SNEGSKA (reference sequence). J gave up 6 bases and V 0 bases, and 8 bases lay outside the gene matches. This CDR3 reads CSARERAGGRDTQYF. The CDR3 coding sequence is TGCAGTGCTAGAGAACGGGCAGGGGGCAGGGATACGCAGTATTTT.

The chain is built from TRBV6-8 and TRBJ1-2, with 9 bases that match TRBD1. V lost 6 bases to trimming and J lost 1 base; unmatched junction nucleotides: 15. The length of the CDR3 is 18 residues. In germline, CDR1 is MNHGY, CDR2 SAAAGT. The CDR3 is CASSLGVPRDRDNYGYTF. The DNA for the CDR3 is TGTGCCAGCAGCCTTGGGGTCCCTCGGGACAGGGATAACTATGGCTACACCTTC.

The chain joins TRBV20-1 to TRBJ1-2, with D uncertain. Trimming removed 7 bases from V and 4 bases from J, with 10 bases in between. The CDR3 length is 11 residues. The V gene's germline CDR1 is DFQATT and CDR2 SNEGSKA (reference sequence). CDR3 DNA: TGCAGTGGAGGCCGGGGCTATGGCTACACCTTC. This gives the protein CSGGRGYGYTF.

This clonotype was counted between two and nine times. Given the absence of the conserved phenylalanine or tryptophan at the CDR3 end, a read error is likely. The chain combines TRBV10-3 with TRBJ1-2; D uncertain. The V gene's germline CDR1 is ENHRY and CDR2 SYGVKD. The CDR3 totals 13 residues. V lost 0 bases and J lost 3, with 5 bases in between. CDR3 amino acids: CAISESMDYGYTV. The CDR3 DNA is TGTGCCATCAGTGAGTCGATGGACTATGGCTACACCGTC.